The present T cell receptor (beta chain) was sequenced within a study of blood T cells in healthy people across ages. The V gene's germline CDR1 is WNHNN and CDR2 SYGVQD (reference sequence). The CDR3 loop spans 12 amino acids. V lost 10 bases and J 7 bases, leaving 17 bases between the germline ends. Next came a second PCR, run for about 7 to 12 cycles, which used a sample-barcoded 5' primer along with a J-beta primer mix. TCRdb used MiXCR to reprocess the 5' RACE reads, holding one entry per CDR3 protein. The sample comprises hundreds of thousands of distinct CDR3 sequences, around 24% of which are singletons, and about 3% rests with the top ten. In its sample, this clonotype was seen a few times. In addition, the sample was reused for a study of T cells of mothers and their children. This second study notes: The output of TCR recombination is shaped by thymic selection similarly in related and unrelated pairs.

The sequence derives from a boy between 10 and 17 years old in good health. Input material: blood. This sequence joins TRBV10-1 and TRBJ2-7; D not resolved. CDR3: CAIMLSGWEQYF. The CDR3 DNA follows: TGCGCCATCATGTTGAGTGGGTGGGAGCAGTACTTC.